This TCR beta chain was obtained from a study of blood T cell repertoires in COVID-19. Across the whole study: The United States, Italy and Spain were the sources of the acute and convalescent COVID-19 samples. Sources were T cells, B-cell-depleted T cells, or PBMCs; the material itself was cDNA or gDNA.

Germline loops: CDR1 LNHDA, CDR2 SQIVND (reference sequence). With 7 bases clipped from V and 2 bases from J, the junction kept 9 bases outside the gene matches. The CDR3 has 16 amino acids. Authors' data handling: Estimation of nucleated cell counts relied on the amplification of reference gene primers. The data were produced by immunoSEQ multiplex PCR, yet TCRdb's version contains in-frame clones alone and is incomplete. The V and J calls and clone size are taken from that table; D and trimming were inferred from the DNA. The table has about 380,000 clones, around 87% seen once. The TCR originated in a young man with active or convalescent COVID-19. This chain connects TRBV19 to TRBJ1-1, with 11 bases identical to TRBD1. The specimen sequenced was peripheral blood. CDR3 protein: CASTIRTGGFNTEAFF. The CDR3 DNA sequence: TGTGCCAGTACGATTCGGACAGGGGGCTTCAACACTGAAGCTTTCTTT. The full variable domain, its missing parts supplied by reference TRBV19 and TRBJ1-1, is DGGITQSPKYLFRKEGQNVTLSCEQNLNHDAMYWYRQDPGQGLRLIYYSQIVNDFQKGDIAEGYSVSREKKESFPLTVTSAQKNPTAFYLCASTIRTGGFNTEAFFGQGTRLTVV.